These T cell receptor beta chains were read from a single sample in a study of control samples from healthy donors and cancer patients. The repertoire was sequenced with immunoSEQ multiplex PCR; TCRdb's copy has only in-frame clones and lacks some. The table includes roughly 59,000 clones, under 95% detected once. The sequencing input was PBMCs. All receptors derive from a man aged 35 to 55 with colorectal cancer. The CDR3 runs from the conserved cysteine through the conserved F or W. The order of the fields is D gene, V gene, J gene, clone size, CDR3 DNA, CDR3 protein. The D gene is left open where the match is weak. Not every row has a clone size; where given, it reads once, few, many or a size class.

.	TRBV2	TRBJ1-6	.	TGTGCCAGCCACCGCTATAACAAGAATTCACCCCTCCACTTT	CASHRYNKNSPLHF
.	TRBV7-8	TRBJ2-2	.	TGTGCCAGCAGCCTGAACACCGGGGAGCTGTTTTTT	CASSLNTGELFF
TRBD1	TRBV9	TRBJ1-4	.	TGTGCCAGCAGCCCCGGGACAGGGGCCGGGGAACTGTTTTTT	CASSPGTGAGELFF
TRBD1	TRBV19	TRBJ1-6	.	TGTGCCAGTAGTATAGTCACCGGGACAGGGATATCACCCCTCCACTTT	CASSIVTGTGISPLHF
TRBD2	TRBV19	TRBJ2-4	.	TGTGCCAGTAGTATAGGGACTAGCGGGGGGTACAAAAACATTCAGTACTTC	CASSIGTSGGYKNIQYF
.	TRBV23-1	TRBJ1-2	once	TGCGCCAGCAGTGTCGCCGGGGCGACTAACTATGGCTACACCTTC	CASSVAGATNYGYTF
TRBD1	TRBV19	TRBJ1-3	.	TGTGCCAGTAGTATCGGGACAGGGTTTGGAAACACCATATATTTT	CASSIGTGFGNTIYF
.	TRBV27	TRBJ2-1	once	TGTGCCAGCAGTTTAGTTTTTTCCAATGAGCAGTTCTTC	CASSLVFSNEQFF
.	TRBV27	TRBJ1-5	once	TGTGCCAGCAGTTTAGGGGGGGTGAGGCAGCCCCAGCATTTT	CASSLGGVRQPQHF
TRBD2	TRBV27	TRBJ2-7	.	TGTGCCAGTTCTAGCGGGGACGCCTACGAGCAGTACTTC	CASSSGDAYEQYF
.	TRBV10-2	TRBJ1-1	.	TGCGCCAGCAGTGGTGGGGGGGGAGCTTTCTTT	CASSGGGGAFF
TRBD1	TRBV28	TRBJ2-7	few	TGTGCCAGCAGTGGTCCCGGGACAGGGAGCTACGAGCAGTACTTC	CASSGPGTGSYEQYF
TRBD2	TRBV7-8	TRBJ2-5	.	TGTGCCAGCAGCCCTGGGACTAGCGGGGGGGCCGTAGAGACCCAGTACTTC	CASSPGTSGGAVETQYF
.	TRBV11-2	TRBJ1-1	.	TGTGCCAGCAGTTTTCCTCTGGACACTGAAGCTTTCTTT	CASSFPLDTEAFF
.	TRBV4-2	TRBJ1-3	.	TGTGCCAGCAGCCAAGAAGAAAGGGGGACGCGGAACACCATATATTTT	CASSQEERGTRNTIYF
TRBD1	TRBV24-1	TRBJ1-1	.	TGTGCCACCAGTGATGACAGGGCGGGGGGCACTGAAGCTTTCTTT	CATSDDRAGGTEAFF
TRBD1	TRBV11-3	TRBJ1-2	.	TGTGCCAGCAGTCGGGACAGCAGATATGGCTACACCTTC	CASSRDSRYGYTF
.	TRBV27	TRBJ2-2	.	TGTGCCAGCAGTATCCGATACAGGCGCCAAGATACGAACACCGGGGAGCTGTTTTTT	CASSIRYRRQDTNTGELFF
.	TRBV6-1	TRBJ1-4	.	TGTGCCAGCAGTGAGGGGGCTGGGCTAAGAGAAAAACTGTTTTTT	CASSEGAGLREKLFF
TRBD2	TRBV7-2	TRBJ2-7	.	TGTGCCAGCAGCTTGTTAAGCGGGGGGCCCCCATCCTACGAGCAGTACTTC	CASSLLSGGPPSYEQYF
.	TRBV27	TRBJ1-2	.	TGTGCCAGCAGTTCCCGGGTTCATGGCTACACCTTC	CASSSRVHGYTF
.	TRBV24-1	TRBJ2-3	.	TGTGCCACCAGTGATCAGTCGATCCGCTATTTT	CATSDQSIRYF
.	TRBV9	TRBJ2-1	.	TGTGCCAGCAGCTTCTCGAGACAGGGAGGAGACAATGAGCAGTTCTTC	CASSFSRQGGDNEQFF
.	TRBV5-8	TRBJ2-3	.	TGTGCCAGCAGCTTGACCAGGGCAGATACGCAGTATTTT	CASSLTRADTQYF
.	TRBV5-6	TRBJ2-7	.	TGTGCCAGCAGCCCAATAGCGTCCCCCTACGAGCAGTACTTC	CASSPIASPYEQYF
.	TRBV6-2/TRBV6-3	TRBJ1-1	.	TGTGCCAGCAGTTACTCTAGCCCCATCGTTGTTCGGAGCACTGAAGCTTTCTTT	CASSYSSPIVVRSTEAFF
TRBD1	TRBV19	TRBJ1-2	.	TGTGCCAGTACAGCAAGGACAGGGTGGGACTATGGCTACACCTTC	CASTARTGWDYGYTF
TRBD2	TRBV11-2	TRBJ2-1	.	TGTGCCAGCAGCTCTAGCGGGGGGTTTTACAATGAGCAGTTCTTC	CASSSSGGFYNEQFF
.	TRBV6-2/TRBV6-3	TRBJ1-6	.	TGTGCCAGCAGTTTAATTCAACTGGGGGATTCACCCCTCCACTTT	CASSLIQLGDSPLHF
TRBD1	TRBV6-6	TRBJ2-2	.	TGTGCCACGAGGACAGGGAACACCGGGGAGCTGTTTTTT	CATRTGNTGELFF
.	TRBV14	TRBJ1-1	.	TGTGCCAGCAGCCAAGGAAAGGGAAGGGGAGCTTTCTTT	CASSQGKGRGAFF
.	TRBV7-9	TRBJ2-3	.	TGTGCCAGCAGAAATAGAACAGGGACATACTCGGGCACAGATACGCAGTATTTT	CASRNRTGTYSGTDTQYF
TRBD1	TRBV7-2	TRBJ1-1	.	TGTGCCAGCAGTACGAGCGGGACAGGGAATGAAGCTTTCTTT	CASSTSGTGNEAFF
.	TRBV3-1/TRBV3-2	TRBJ1-3	.	TGTGCCAGCAGCCAACTCAACACCATATATTTT	CASSQLNTIYF
.	TRBV5-1	TRBJ2-1	.	TGCGCCAGCAGCTCGGAGGGACAGTACAATGAGCAGTTCTTC	CASSSEGQYNEQFF
TRBD1	TRBV7-9	TRBJ1-2	medium-sized	TGTGCCAGCATCCCTCCCGGACAGGGGGGCTACACCTTC	CASIPPGQGGYTF
TRBD1	TRBV5-1	TRBJ2-3	.	TGCGCCAGCAGCTTGAGGACAGGGGCCTCAAGCACAGATACGCAGTATTTT	CASSLRTGASSTDTQYF
.	TRBV6-5	TRBJ2-1	.	TGTGCCAGCAGACGCGACAGAGGGGAAGTCAATGAGCAGTTCTTC	CASRRDRGEVNEQFF
.	TRBV3-1/TRBV3-2	TRBJ2-3	.	TGTGCCAGCAGCCCCTCGGCGGTCATAGATACGCAGTATTTT	CASSPSAVIDTQYF
TRBD1	TRBV7-9	TRBJ1-5	.	TGTGCCAGCAGCTTAGGGGACAGCGGGAATCAGCCCCAGCATTTT	CASSLGDSGNQPQHF
TRBD1	TRBV18	TRBJ2-7	.	TGTGCCAGCTCACCAGAGGCAGGGGGCGGTCAGCAGTACTTC	CASSPEAGGGQQYF
TRBD2	TRBV9	TRBJ2-7	.	TGTGCCAGCAGCTTACGTAGCGGGGGGATCTACGAGCAGTACTTC	CASSLRSGGIYEQYF
.	TRBV6-5	TRBJ2-5	.	TGTGCCAGCATATCCTCAGGGGGAGGGGAGACCCAGTACTTC	CASISSGGGETQYF
.	TRBV6-6	TRBJ2-2	once	TGTGCCGCCCGACAGAGATTTAACACCGGGGAGCTGTTTTTT	CAARQRFNTGELFF
.	TRBV11-2	TRBJ2-7	.	TGTGCCAGCAGCTTAGCGGGGCCCACCTACGAGCAGTACTTC	CASSLAGPTYEQYF
.	TRBV9	TRBJ1-3	.	TGTGCCAGCAGCGTAGGGGGCGCGAATGGAAACACCATATATTTT	CASSVGGANGNTIYF
.	TRBV1	TRBJ2-7	.	TGCACCAGCAGCCAGGGCAGGGGGCCTCATTCCTACGAGCAGTACTTC	CTSSQGRGPHSYEQYF
.	TRBV5-1	TRBJ2-2	.	TGCGCCAGCAGCTCCCTCCTCGGGTTCGGTGCCACCGGGGAGCTGTTTTTT	CASSSLLGFGATGELFF
TRBD1	TRBV29-1	TRBJ2-3	once	TGCAGCGTTGAGAGACAGGGGGCCGTGGGCACAGATACGCAGTATTTT	CSVERQGAVGTDTQYF
.	TRBV3-1/TRBV3-2	TRBJ2-7	.	TGTGCCAGCAGCCAAAAGGGACCCGAGCAGTACTTC	CASSQKGPEQYF
.	TRBV7-9	TRBJ1-5	.	TGTGCCAGCAGCTTAGGGCCCGCAGACCAGCCCCAGCATTTT	CASSLGPADQPQHF
.	TRBV18	TRBJ2-7	.	TGTGCCAGCTCTCCAGGGGTTCAGGCTTACGAGCAGTACTTC	CASSPGVQAYEQYF
TRBD1	TRBV7-6	TRBJ2-1	.	TGTGCCAGCAGCTTAACCGGGACAGGGTCTACTGAGCAGTTCTTC	CASSLTGTGSTEQFF